The 11 T cell receptor beta chains below come from one sample, sequenced in a study of cytomegalovirus exposure and HLA in healthy donors. The PCR used 60 Vbeta and 13 Jbeta primers. Sequencing was performed with immunoSEQ multiplex PCR; in TCRdb, only in-frame clones are kept and a portion is missing. The sample has 100,000 to 150,000 clones. Material for sequencing was PBMCs. The receptor source for this set is a woman in her thirties or forties in good health and CMV-seronegative.

The V gene is TRBV4-3, the J gene TRBJ1-4; 10 bases align to TRBD1. This CDR3 is 15 amino acids long. The trim removed 4 bases at V and 5 bases at J, leaving 4 bases unmatched. CDR1 LGHNA and CDR2 YSLEER come from the germline V gene. CDR3 DNA sequence: TGCGCCAGCAGCCGGGCGGACAGGGGGAATGAAAAACTGTTTTTT. Its translation: CASSRADRGNEKLFF.

V usage is TRBV4-3 and J usage is TRBJ1-1; maybe TRBD1 (5 bases). The germline V and J ends were trimmed by 4 bases and 8 bases, with 11 bases remaining between them. The CDR3 contains 12 residues. CDR1 is LGHNA and CDR2 is YSLEER in the germline V gene. This chain's CDR3 is CASSRREGEAFF. The CDR3 DNA follows: TGCGCCAGCAGCCGCCGGGAGGGGGAAGCTTTCTTT.

The V call is TRBV10-3, the J call TRBJ2-7; TRBD2 matches at 7 bases. The J segment lost 6 bases and the V segment lost 6 bases, leaving 11 bases of the junction unmatched. The germline V gene has CDR1 ENHRY and CDR2 SYGVKD. The CDR3 loop spans 14 amino acids. This chain's CDR3 is CAISPVGGLVEQYF. CDR3 in DNA: TGTGCCATCAGCCCGGTGGGGGGGTTGGTCGAGCAGTACTTC.

This chain joins TRBV7-6 and TRBJ1-3; 9 positions agree with TRBD1. The germline V gene encodes CDR1 SGHVS and CDR2 FNYEAQ. Trimming removed 5 bases from V and 2 bases from J; junction bases left unmatched: 7. CDR3 length equals 16 residues. CDR3 coding DNA: TGTGCCAGCAGCGGCCGGGACAGGGTCCCTGGAAACACCATATATTTT. This translates into CASSGRDRVPGNTIYF.

Turning to this clone: Other nucleotide sequences in the sample specify the same CDR3. J is TRBJ1-2 and V is TRBV7-9; weak D call: TRBD1 (5 bases). CDR3 length: 13 residues. V gave up 5 bases and J gave up 2 bases, with 9 bases separating them. Germline lookup yields CDR1 SEHNR and CDR2 FQNEAQ (reference sequence). In DNA form, the CDR3 reads TGTGCCAGCAGCCCCCAGGGAAACTATGGCTACACCTTC. Encoded protein: CASSPQGNYGYTF.

The chain is built from TRBV5-1 and TRBJ1-3; D possibly corresponds to TRBD1 (6 bases). CDR3 length: 13 residues. The ends were cut back, 4 bases at V and 4 bases at J, with 9 bases in the middle. The germline V gene encodes CDR1 SGHRS and CDR2 YFSETQ. CDR3 DNA: TGCGCCAGCAGCGCACAGGGAGGAAACACCATATATTTT. Residues: CASSAQGGNTIYF.

The CDR3 DNA follows: TGTGCCAGTCAAGACAGCAACAGGGCCGGGGAGCTGTTTTTT. It specifies CASQDSNRAGELFF. The chain joins TRBV19 to TRBJ2-2; TRBD1 might be the D (6 bases). The CDR3 loop spans 14 amino acids. Trimming stripped 8 bases from V and 6 bases from J, with 16 bases between. CDR1 and CDR2 from the germline V gene are LNHDA and SQIVND (reference sequence).

The chain uses TRBV7-9 and TRBJ2-5, with D perhaps matching TRBD2 (6 bases). CDR1 and CDR2 (germline): SEHNR, FQNEAQ (reference sequence). The CDR3 is 17 amino acids. Trimming cost V 1 base and J 4 bases, with 19 bases left between them. CDR3 residues: CASSLGADLAHGETQYF. CDR3 nucleotide sequence: TGTGCCAGCAGCTTAGGGGCGGACCTAGCGCACGGAGAGACCCAGTACTTC. The variable domain in full, with the rest retrieved from reference TRBV7-9 and TRBJ2-5, is DTGVSQNPRHKITKRGQNVTFRCDPISEHNRLYWYRQTLGQGPEFLTYFQNEAQLEKSRLLSDRFSAERPKGSFSTLEIQRTEQGDSAMYLCASSLGADLAHGETQYFGPGTRLLVL.

V and J are TRBV7-2 and TRBJ1-2; 9 bases fit TRBD1. The CDR3 is 14 amino acids. V was pared by 4 bases and J by 8 bases, with 8 bases of the junction left unmatched. Germline CDR1 is SGHTA and CDR2 is FQGNSA. CDR3 amino acids: CASSSRTGDGGYTF. The CDR3 DNA is TGTGCCAGCAGCTCCCGGACAGGGGACGGCGGCTACACCTTC.

V is TRBV19 and J is TRBJ1-5, with D possibly being TRBD1 (6 bases). The V gene lost 10 bases and the J gene lost 2 bases, with 21 bases spanning the gap. The germline gives CDR1 LNHDA, CDR2 SQIVND (reference sequence). The length of the CDR3 is 16 residues. CDR3 nucleotide sequence: TGTGCCACTAAGGTGAGAGGGGGTATGGGCAATCAGCCCCAGCATTTT. Translation gives CATKVRGGMGNQPQHF.

This chain joins TRBV7-9 and TRBJ1-1; D may be TRBD1 (5 bases). The CDR3 covers 13 residues. Trimming removed 1 base from V and 8 bases from J, with 11 bases in between. Germline CDR1 SEHNR, CDR2 FQNEAQ (reference sequence). The CDR3 bases are TGTGCCAGCAGCTTAGAGGTTTGGGGCGAAGCTTTCTTT. Its translation: CASSLEVWGEAFF.